This T cell receptor beta chain originates from a study of blood T cell repertoires in COVID-19. Overall study context: The United States, Italy and Spain were the sources of the acute and convalescent COVID-19 samples. PBMCs, B-cell-depleted T cells, or T cells were the source of the cDNA or gDNA that made up the material.

Data came from immunoSEQ multiplex PCR; TCRdb stores just in-frame clones and leaves some out. Of roughly 250,000 clones detected, around 88% appear once; the ten largest clones hold 0.95% to 1.5%. The CDR3 totals 14 residues. The V segment lost 6 bases and the J segment 4 bases; nucleotides outside the gene matches: 7. Germline loops: CDR1 MDHEN, CDR2 SYDVKM. Participants reported their clinical history, and cohort assignment relied on those reports. This clonotype was sampled from a woman in her 40s with acute COVID-19. The rearrangement uses TRBV28 and TRBJ1-2; TRBD1 matches at 8 bases. Specimen: PBMCs or T cells enriched from blood (not recorded which). Here the CDR3 reads CASRAQGGPYGYTF. CDR3 bases: TGTGCCAGCAGGGCACAGGGGGGGCCCTATGGCTACACCTTC.